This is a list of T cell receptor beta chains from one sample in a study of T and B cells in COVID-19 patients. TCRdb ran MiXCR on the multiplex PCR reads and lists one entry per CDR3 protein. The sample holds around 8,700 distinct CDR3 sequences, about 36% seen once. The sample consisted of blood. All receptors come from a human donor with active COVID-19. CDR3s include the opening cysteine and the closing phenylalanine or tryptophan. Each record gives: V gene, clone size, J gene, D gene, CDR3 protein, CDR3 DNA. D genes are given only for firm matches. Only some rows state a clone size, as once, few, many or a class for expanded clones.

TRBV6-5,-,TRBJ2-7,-,CASGPGLSSYEQYF,TGTGCCAGCGGACCGGGGCTGAGCTCCTACGAGCAGTACTTC
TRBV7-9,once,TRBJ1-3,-,CASSLAAGSGNTIYF,TGTGCCAGCAGCTTAGCGGCCGGGTCTGGAAACACCATATATTTT
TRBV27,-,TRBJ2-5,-,CASSSRGPETQYF,TGTGCCAGCAGCTCCCGTGGCCCGGAGACCCAGTACTTC
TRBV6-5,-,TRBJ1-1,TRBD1,CASSPGKGATAFF,TGTGCCAGCAGCCCCGGAAAGGGGGCAACGGCTTTCTTT
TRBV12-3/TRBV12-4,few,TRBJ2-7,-,CASSLFQGSSYEQYF,TGTGCCAGCAGTTTATTTCAGGGGAGCTCCTACGAGCAGTACTTC
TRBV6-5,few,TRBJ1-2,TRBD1,CASSYTLTGAGGYTF,TGTGCCAGCAGTTACACCCTAACAGGGGCGGGAGGCTACACCTTC
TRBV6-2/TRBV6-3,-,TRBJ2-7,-,CASSTPGTLYEQYF,TGTGCCAGCAGTACACCCGGGACTCTCTACGAGCAGTACTTC
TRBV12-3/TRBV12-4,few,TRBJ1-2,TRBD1,CASSQGTGGQNYGYTF,TGTGCCAGCAGCCAAGGGACAGGGGGGCAGAACTATGGCTACACCTTC
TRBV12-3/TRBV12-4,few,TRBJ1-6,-,CASRGDGHSPLHF,TGTGCCAGCAGAGGGGACGGCCATTCACCCCTCCACTTT
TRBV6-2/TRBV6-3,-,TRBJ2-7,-,CASSYQGAGEYEQYF,TGTGCCAGCAGTTACCAAGGGGCAGGGGAGTACGAGCAGTACTTC
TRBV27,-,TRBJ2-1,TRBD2,CASSFTPSGSGNEQFF,TGTGCCAGCAGTTTCACACCCAGCGGGAGTGGGAATGAGCAGTTCTTC
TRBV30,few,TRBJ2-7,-,CAWSVRSYEQYF,TGTGCCTGGAGTGTACGGTCCTACGAGCAGTACTTC
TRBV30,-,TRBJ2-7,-,CAWRGQAYYKQYF,TGTGCCTGGAGGGGGCAGGCGTACTACAAGCAGTACTTC
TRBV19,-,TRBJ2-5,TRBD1,CAGSIPGQQTQYF,TGTGCCGGTAGTATCCCGGGACAGCAGACCCAGTACTTC
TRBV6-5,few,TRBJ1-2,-,CASSYSTGQDYGYTF,TGTGCCAGCAGTTACTCCACAGGTCAGGACTATGGCTACACCTTC
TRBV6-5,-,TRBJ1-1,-,CASSYRGDVNTEAFF,TGTGCCAGCAGTTACAGGGGCGACGTGAACACTGAAGCTTTCTTT